Following are 11 T cell receptor beta chains from one sample sequenced in a study of blood T cells in healthy people across ages (dated by TCRdb to the mid-2010s). Library construction relied on 5' RACE. A second PCR of about 6 to 11 cycles was performed with a sample-barcoded 5' primer and a J-beta primer mix. TCRdb reprocessed the public reads (quality trimming at Q25 with fastp, clone calling with MiXCR) and kept in-frame beta chains. Rows with a matching CDR3 protein are joined into one entry that keeps the most common DNA and genes. This sample lists around 1,900,000 distinct CDR3 sequences; approximately 40% were detected once. Clones ranked in the top ten supply roughly 23% of the sample. Sequences were obtained from blood. These receptors were collected from a human donor in good health.

The rearrangement links TRBV10-3 to TRBJ2-7; no firm D call. The J call is uncertain, as TRBJ2-5 better fits the DNA end. The CDR3 runs 14 residues. Looked up from germline, CDR1 is ENHRY and CDR2 is SYGVKD. For the CDR3, the DNA is TGTGCCATCAGTGAGTCGCAGGCTGGAGAGACCCAGTACTTC. The encoded protein is CAISESQAGETQYF.

The chain combines TRBV7-2 with TRBJ2-5; D ambiguous. This CDR3 comprises 14 residues. Trimming stripped 1 base from V and 6 bases from J, with 12 bases between. CDR1 is SGHTA and CDR2 is FQGNSA in the germline V gene. CDR3 nucleotide sequence: TGTGCCAGCAGCTTAGGGGCCCCGAGGAAGACCCAGTACTTC. Translated: CASSLGAPRKTQYF.

This clonotype was seen only a few times. This sequence may be a read error, since a much larger clone differs from it by one base. The V and J genes are TRBV6-5 and TRBJ2-1, with D uncertain. This CDR3 is built from 13 residues. V was cut by 0 bases and J by 5 bases, with 5 bases left in between. The V gene's germline CDR1 is MNHEY and CDR2 SVGAGI. The CDR3, as DNA: TGTGCCAGCAGTTACTCGTTGCACAATGAGCAGTTCTTC. Translated: CASSYSLHNEQFF.

In its sample, this clonotype was seen once. The chain uses TRBV7-3 and TRBJ2-3, with 11 bases matching TRBD2. Germline V CDR1 and CDR2: SGHTA, FQGTGA. V trimming: 2 bases; J trimming: 1 base; junction bases outside the gene matches: 8. This CDR3 comprises 18 residues. The CDR3 coding sequence is TGTGCCAGCAGCTTAGTAGCGGGGGGGATGATTGGCACAGATACGCAGTATTTT. This codes for CASSLVAGGMIGTDTQYF.

This clonotype has ten or more counts. The rearrangement uses TRBV10-3 and TRBJ2-7, with D uncertain. Trimming shortened V by 7 bases and J by 6 bases, and 10 bases separated the two germline ends. Germline CDR1 is ENHRY and CDR2 is SYGVKD. The length of the CDR3 is 11 residues. The CDR3 loop is CAINTRGEQYF. Here the CDR3 DNA reads TGTGCCATCAATACAAGAGGCGAGCAGTACTTC.

This clonotype appeared a few times. The chain is built from TRBV28 and TRBJ2-4; no definite D call. The CDR3 consists of 14 residues. V was shortened by 3 bases and J by 1 base, with 7 bases between the two germline ends. In germline, CDR1 is MDHEN, CDR2 SYDVKM. The CDR3 nucleotides are TGTGCCAGCAGTTTCCTAGGGGCCAAAAACATTCAGTACTTC. The encoded protein is CASSFLGAKNIQYF.

This clonotype has a handful of counts. The chain uses TRBV6-1 and TRBJ2-7, with TRBD1 matching 7 bases. CDR1 MNHNS and CDR2 SASEGT come from the germline V gene. The CDR3 spans 16 residues. V shed 7 bases, J shed 2 bases, and the junction held 14 bases outside the gene matches. CDR3 nucleotides: TGTGCCAGCATCCGGGCACAGGGGAGAAACCCCTACGAGCAGTACTTC. This sequence encodes CASIRAQGRNPYEQYF.

In its sample, this clonotype was seen a few times. The chain couples TRBV20-1 to TRBJ1-5, with D tentatively TRBD1 (5 bases). The CDR3 is 18 amino acids. V lost 1 base, J lost 2 bases, and 21 bases lay in between. Germline V gives CDR1 DFQATT, CDR2 SNEGSKA (reference sequence). The CDR3 loop is CSARAGYEKGLRNQPQHF. The DNA of the CDR3 is TGCAGTGCTAGAGCGGGGTATGAAAAGGGGTTACGCAATCAGCCCCAGCATTTT.

This clonotype turned up a few times. This sequence joins TRBV11-2 and TRBJ2-2, with D possibly matching TRBD2 (6 bases). Germline assignment: CDR1 SGHAT and CDR2 FQNNGV. The V end was cut by 5 bases, the J end by 3 bases, with 13 bases between. The CDR3 extends over 15 amino acids. CDR3 nucleotides: TGTGCCAGCAGCGGCTACGGAGGGGACACCGGGGAGCTGTTTTTT. Its protein is CASSGYGGDTGELFF.

This clonotype was seen only a few times. V is TRBV2 and J is TRBJ2-1; 9 nucleotides align to TRBD2. V was clipped by 7 bases and J by 7 bases; unmatched bases: 5. CDR3 size: 13 residues. Germline-derived CDR1 and CDR2 are SNHLY and FYNNEI. The CDR3 region has the DNA TGTGCCAGCAAAGCGGGGGGCCTAAATGAGCAGTTCTTC. Its protein product is CASKAGGLNEQFF. Full variable domain (remainder filled in from reference TRBV2 and TRBJ2-1): EPEVTQTPSHQVTQMGQEVILRCVPISNHLYFYWYRQILGQKVEFLVSFYNNEISEKSEIFDDQFSVERPDGSNFTLKIRSTKLEDSAMYFCASKAGGLNEQFFGPGTRLTVL.

This clonotype has more than one count but fewer than ten. The chain recombines TRBV4-3 with TRBJ2-2, with a weak D call TRBD2 (6 bases). There are 16 residues in the CDR3. Germline V gene lookup returns CDR1 LGHNA and CDR2 YSLEER. Between the trimmed V and J ends, which lost 5 bases and 3 bases, there was a span of 16 bases. The CDR3 loop reads CASSNRLKRDTGELFF. For the CDR3, the DNA is TGCGCCAGCAGCAACCGCTTGAAGCGGGACACCGGGGAGCTGTTTTTT.